This T cell receptor (beta chain) was identified in a study of blood T cell repertoires in COVID-19. Study context: Samples representing acute and convalescent COVID-19 were sourced from the United States, Italy and Spain. In each case, the material was cDNA or gDNA derived from T cells, B-cell-depleted T cells, or PBMCs.

Original handling: Researchers report that nucleated cell counts were estimated from reference gene primer amplification. Repertoires were generated with immunoSEQ multiplex PCR, while TCRdb's copy carries only in-frame clones and drops some. For V, J and clone size, that table is used; D and trimming come from the DNA. This sample yields more than 150,000 clones, of which more than 75% are seen a single time; just under 0.9% belongs to the top ten. Trimming took off 0 bases at V and 7 bases at J, with 13 bases between the two ends. The CDR3 extends over 15 amino acids. Germline V gene sequence: CDR1 KGHSH, CDR2 LQKENI.

The sequencing input was peripheral blood. This chain joins TRBV18 and TRBJ2-1, with D unresolved. The receptor comes from a woman aged 18-35 years who had recovered from COVID-19. In DNA, the CDR3 is TGTGCCAGCTCACCACCTTTAAGTCAGGAAAATGAGCAGTTCTTC. Protein sequence: CASSPPLSQENEQFF.